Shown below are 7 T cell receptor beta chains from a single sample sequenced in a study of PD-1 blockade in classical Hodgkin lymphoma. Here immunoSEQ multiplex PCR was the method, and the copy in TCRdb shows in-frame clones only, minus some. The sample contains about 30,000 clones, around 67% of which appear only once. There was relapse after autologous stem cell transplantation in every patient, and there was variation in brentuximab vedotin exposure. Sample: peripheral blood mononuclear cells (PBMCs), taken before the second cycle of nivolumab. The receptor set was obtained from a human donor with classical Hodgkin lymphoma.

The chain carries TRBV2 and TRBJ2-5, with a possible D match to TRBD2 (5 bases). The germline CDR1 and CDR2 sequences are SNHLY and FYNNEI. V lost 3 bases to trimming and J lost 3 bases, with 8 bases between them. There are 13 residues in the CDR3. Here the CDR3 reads CASSDRREETQYF. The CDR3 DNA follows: TGTGCCAGCAGTGATCGGCGGGAAGAGACCCAGTACTTC.

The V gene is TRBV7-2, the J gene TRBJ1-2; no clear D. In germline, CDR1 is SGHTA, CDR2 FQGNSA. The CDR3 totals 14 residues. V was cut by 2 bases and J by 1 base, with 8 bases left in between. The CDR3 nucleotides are TGTGCCAGCAGCTTATCGGGATTTAACTATGGCTACACCTTC. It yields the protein CASSLSGFNYGYTF.

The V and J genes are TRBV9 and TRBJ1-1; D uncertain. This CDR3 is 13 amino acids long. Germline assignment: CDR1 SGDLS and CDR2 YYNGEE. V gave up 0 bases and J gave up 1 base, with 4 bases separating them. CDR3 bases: TGTGCCAGCAGCGTAGTTGCGAACACTGAAGCTTTCTTT. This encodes CASSVVANTEAFF.

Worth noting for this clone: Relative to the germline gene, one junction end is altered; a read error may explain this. As DNA, the CDR3 is TGTGCTAGCAGCCCAGTAGGGGGGGAGACCCAGTACTTC. Amino acids: CASSPVGGETQYF. The J gene is TRBJ2-5, the V gene TRBV7-7; D tentatively fits TRBD1 or TRBD2 (6 bases each). Looked up from germline, CDR1 is SSHAT and CDR2 is FNYEAQ (reference sequence). The CDR3 length is 13 residues.

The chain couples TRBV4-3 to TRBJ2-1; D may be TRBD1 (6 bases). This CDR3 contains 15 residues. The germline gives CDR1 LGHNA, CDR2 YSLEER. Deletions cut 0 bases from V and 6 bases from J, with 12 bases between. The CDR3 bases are TGCGCCAGCAGCCAAGATTCAGGGGCCGGCAATGAGCAGTTCTTC. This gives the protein CASSQDSGAGNEQFF.

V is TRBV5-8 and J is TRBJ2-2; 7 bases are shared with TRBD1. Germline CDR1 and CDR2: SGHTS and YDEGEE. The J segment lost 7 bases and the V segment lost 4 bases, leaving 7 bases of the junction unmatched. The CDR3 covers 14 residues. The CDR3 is CASSLNTGVGELFF. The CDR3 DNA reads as TGTGCCAGCAGCCTAAACACAGGGGTCGGGGAGCTGTTTTTT.

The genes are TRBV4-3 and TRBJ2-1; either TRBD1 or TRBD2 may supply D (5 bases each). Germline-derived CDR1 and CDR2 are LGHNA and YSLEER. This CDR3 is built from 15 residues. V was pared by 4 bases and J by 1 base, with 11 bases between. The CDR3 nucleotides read TGCGCCAGCAGCCGAGGGGCCGATTCCTACAATGAGCAGTTCTTC. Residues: CASSRGADSYNEQFF.